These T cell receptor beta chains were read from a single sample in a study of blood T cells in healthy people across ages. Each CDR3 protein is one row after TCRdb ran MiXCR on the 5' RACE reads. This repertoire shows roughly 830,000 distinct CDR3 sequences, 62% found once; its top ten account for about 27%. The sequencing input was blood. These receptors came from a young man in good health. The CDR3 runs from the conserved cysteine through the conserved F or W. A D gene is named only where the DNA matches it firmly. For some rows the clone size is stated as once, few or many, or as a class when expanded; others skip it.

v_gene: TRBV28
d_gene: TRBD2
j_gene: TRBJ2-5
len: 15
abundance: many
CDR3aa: CASSRRAGGRETQYF
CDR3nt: TGTGCCAGCAGTAGACGAGCGGGGGGTAGGGAGACCCAGTACTTC

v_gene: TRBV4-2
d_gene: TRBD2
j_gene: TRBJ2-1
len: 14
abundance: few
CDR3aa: CASSLLAAVDEQFF
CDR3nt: TGTGCCAGCAGCCTACTAGCGGCCGTAGATGAGCAGTTCTTC

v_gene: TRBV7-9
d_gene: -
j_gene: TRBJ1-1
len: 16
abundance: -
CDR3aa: CASSLEGTVGGSEAFF
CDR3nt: TGTGCCAGCAGCTTAGAGGGGACTGTAGGTGGGTCTGAAGCTTTCTTT

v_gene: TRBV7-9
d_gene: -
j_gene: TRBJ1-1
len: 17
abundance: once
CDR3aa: CASSLAGRGTRNTEAFF
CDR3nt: TGTGCCAGCAGCTTAGCGGGACGGGGGACGAGGAACACTGAAGCTTTCTTT

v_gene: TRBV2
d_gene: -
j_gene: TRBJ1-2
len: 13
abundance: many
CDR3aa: CASSEGHPNGYTF
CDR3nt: TGTGCCAGCAGTGAAGGCCACCCCAATGGCTACACCTTC

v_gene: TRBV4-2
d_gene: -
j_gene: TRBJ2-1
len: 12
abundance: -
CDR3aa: CASSGQRDEQFF
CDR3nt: TGTGCCAGCAGCGGACAGCGAGATGAGCAGTTCTTC

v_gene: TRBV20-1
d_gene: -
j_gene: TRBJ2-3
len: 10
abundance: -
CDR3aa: CSGRWDMQYF
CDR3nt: TGCAGTGGTCGGTGGGATATGCAGTATTTT

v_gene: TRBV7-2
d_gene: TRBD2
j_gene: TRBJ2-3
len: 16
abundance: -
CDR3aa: CASSKGLAGGTDTQYF
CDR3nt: TGTGCCAGCAGCAAGGGACTAGCGGGGGGCACAGATACGCAGTATTTT

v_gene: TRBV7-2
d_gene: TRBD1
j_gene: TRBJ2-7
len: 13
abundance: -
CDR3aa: CANSRDRLYEQYF
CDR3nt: TGTGCCAACAGCCGGGACAGGCTATACGAGCAGTACTTC

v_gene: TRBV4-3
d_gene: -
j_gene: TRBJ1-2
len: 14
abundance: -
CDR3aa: CASSQDVANYGYTF
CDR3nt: TGCGCCAGCAGCCAAGATGTCGCTAACTATGGCTACACCTTC

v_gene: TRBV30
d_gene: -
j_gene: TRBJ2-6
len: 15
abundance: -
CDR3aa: CAWSVMGTEANVLTF
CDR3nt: TGTGCCTGGAGTGTAATGGGAACCGAGGCCAACGTCCTGACTTTC

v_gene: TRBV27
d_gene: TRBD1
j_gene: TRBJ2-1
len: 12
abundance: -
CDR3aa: CASSPTGGSEFF
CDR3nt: TGTGCCAGCAGTCCGACAGGGGGATCGGAGTTCTTC

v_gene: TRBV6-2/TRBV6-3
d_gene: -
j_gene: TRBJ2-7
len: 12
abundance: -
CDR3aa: CASTQTTYEQYF
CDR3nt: TGTGCCAGCACCCAAACAACCTACGAGCAGTACTTC

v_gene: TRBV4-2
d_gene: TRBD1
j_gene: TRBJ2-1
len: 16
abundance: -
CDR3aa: CASSQVDRANYNEQFF
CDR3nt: TGTGCCAGCAGCCAAGTAGACAGGGCCAACTACAATGAGCAGTTCTTC

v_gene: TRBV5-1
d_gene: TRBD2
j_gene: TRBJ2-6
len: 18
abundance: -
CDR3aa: CASSLGGRGLSGANALTF
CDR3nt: TGCGCCAGCAGCTTGGGCGGGAGGGGCCTCTCTGGGGCCAACGCCCTGACTTTC

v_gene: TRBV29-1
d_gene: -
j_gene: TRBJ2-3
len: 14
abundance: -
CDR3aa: CSVVLGLPGDTQYF
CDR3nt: TGCAGCGTTGTTCTGGGACTTCCCGGAGATACGCAGTATTTT

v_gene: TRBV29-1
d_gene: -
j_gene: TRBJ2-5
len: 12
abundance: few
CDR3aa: CSVVPAEGTQYF
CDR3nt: TGCAGCGTTGTTCCCGCCGAAGGGACCCAGTACTTC

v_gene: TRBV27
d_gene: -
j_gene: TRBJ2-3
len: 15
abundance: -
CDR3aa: CASSFMRQGTDTQYF
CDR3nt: TGTGCCAGCAGTTTTATGAGACAGGGCACAGATACGCAGTATTTT

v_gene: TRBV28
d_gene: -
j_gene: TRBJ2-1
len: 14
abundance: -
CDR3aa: CASSWGGGYNEQFF
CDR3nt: TGTGCCAGCAGTTGGGGGGGCGGCTACAATGAGCAGTTCTTC

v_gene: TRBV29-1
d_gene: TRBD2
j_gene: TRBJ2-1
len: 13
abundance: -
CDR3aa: CSVLKAGVNEQFF
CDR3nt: TGCAGCGTCCTCAAAGCGGGGGTTAATGAGCAGTTCTTC

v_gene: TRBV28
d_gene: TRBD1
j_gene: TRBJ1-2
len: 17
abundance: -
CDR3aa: CASSPGDSSLTHYGYTF
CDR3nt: TGTGCCAGCAGCCCCGGGGACAGCTCCTTAACCCACTATGGCTACACCTTC

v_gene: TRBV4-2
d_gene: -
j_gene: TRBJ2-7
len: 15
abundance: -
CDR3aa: CASSQDPPGTYEQYF
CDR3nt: TGTGCCAGCAGCCAAGACCCACCTGGAACCTACGAGCAGTACTTC

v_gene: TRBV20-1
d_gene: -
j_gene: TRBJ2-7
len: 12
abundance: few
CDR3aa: CSATGERYEQYF
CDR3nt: TGCAGTGCTACTGGCGAGCGGTACGAGCAGTACTTC

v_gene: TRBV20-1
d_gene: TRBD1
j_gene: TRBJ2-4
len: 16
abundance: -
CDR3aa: CSAAQGAVVSKNIQYF
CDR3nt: TGCAGTGCTGCACAGGGGGCGGTTGTTTCCAAAAACATTCAGTACTTC

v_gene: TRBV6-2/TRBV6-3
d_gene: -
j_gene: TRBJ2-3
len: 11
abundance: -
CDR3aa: CATHWTDTQYF
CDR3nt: TGTGCCACCCACTGGACAGATACGCAGTATTTT

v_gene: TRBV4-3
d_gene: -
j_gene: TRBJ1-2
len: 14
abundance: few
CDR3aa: CASSKVSGLYGYTF
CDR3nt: TGCGCCAGCAGCAAAGTGTCGGGGCTCTATGGCTACACCTTC

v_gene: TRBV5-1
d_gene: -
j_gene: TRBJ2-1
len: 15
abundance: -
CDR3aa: CASSRAGADYNEQFF
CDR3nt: TGCGCCAGCAGCCGTGCAGGAGCCGACTACAATGAGCAGTTCTTC

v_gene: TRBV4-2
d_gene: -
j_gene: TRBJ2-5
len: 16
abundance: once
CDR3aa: CASSQRLLGDGETQYF
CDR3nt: TGTGCCAGCAGCCAAAGACTACTCGGGGATGGGGAGACCCAGTACTTC

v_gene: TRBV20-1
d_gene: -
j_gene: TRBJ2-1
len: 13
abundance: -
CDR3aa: CSARPGNDNEQFF
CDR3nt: TGCAGTGCTAGACCGGGGAACGACAATGAGCAGTTCTTC

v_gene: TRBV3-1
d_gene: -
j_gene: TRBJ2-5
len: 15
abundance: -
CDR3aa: CASSQAGEYQETQYF
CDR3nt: TGTGCCAGCAGCCAAGCGGGAGAGTACCAAGAGACCCAGTACTTC

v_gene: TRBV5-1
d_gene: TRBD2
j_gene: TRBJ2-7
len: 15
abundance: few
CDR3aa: CASSESGGDTYEQYF
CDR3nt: TGCGCCAGCAGCGAAAGCGGGGGGGACACCTACGAGCAGTACTTC

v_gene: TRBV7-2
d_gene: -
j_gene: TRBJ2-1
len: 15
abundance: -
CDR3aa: CASSFTGFSYNEQFF
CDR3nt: TGTGCCAGCAGCTTCACAGGGTTCTCCTACAATGAGCAGTTCTTC

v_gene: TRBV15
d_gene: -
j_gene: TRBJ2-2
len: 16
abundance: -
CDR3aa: CATSREQVANTGELFF
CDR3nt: TGTGCCACCAGCAGGGAACAGGTTGCGAACACCGGGGAGCTGTTTTTT

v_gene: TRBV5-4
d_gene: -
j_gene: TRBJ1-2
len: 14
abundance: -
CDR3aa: CASSPSEGGRSYTF
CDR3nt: TGTGCCAGCAGCCCTTCTGAGGGGGGAAGGAGCTACACCTTC

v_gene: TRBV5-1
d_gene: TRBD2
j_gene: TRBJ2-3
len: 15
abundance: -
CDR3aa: CASSLDGGAGDTQYF
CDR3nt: TGCGCCAGCAGCTTGGACGGGGGGGCCGGAGATACGCAGTATTTT

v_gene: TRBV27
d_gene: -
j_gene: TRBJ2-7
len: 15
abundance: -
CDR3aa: CASGQLGGAQYEQYF
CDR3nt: TGTGCCAGCGGCCAATTGGGGGGGGCGCAATACGAGCAGTACTTC

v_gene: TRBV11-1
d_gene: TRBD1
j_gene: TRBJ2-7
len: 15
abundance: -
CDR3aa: CASSLAGQGTYEQYF
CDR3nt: TGTGCCAGCAGCTTAGCGGGACAGGGGACCTACGAGCAGTACTTC

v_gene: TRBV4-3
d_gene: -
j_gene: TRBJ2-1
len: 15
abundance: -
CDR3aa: CANSQLGTSYNEQFF
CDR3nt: TGCGCCAACAGCCAGCTAGGGACCTCCTACAATGAGCAGTTCTTC

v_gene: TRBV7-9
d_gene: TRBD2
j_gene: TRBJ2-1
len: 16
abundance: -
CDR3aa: CASSVRVAGGQPEQFF
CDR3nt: TGTGCCAGCAGCGTACGGGTAGCGGGGGGGCAACCTGAGCAGTTCTTC